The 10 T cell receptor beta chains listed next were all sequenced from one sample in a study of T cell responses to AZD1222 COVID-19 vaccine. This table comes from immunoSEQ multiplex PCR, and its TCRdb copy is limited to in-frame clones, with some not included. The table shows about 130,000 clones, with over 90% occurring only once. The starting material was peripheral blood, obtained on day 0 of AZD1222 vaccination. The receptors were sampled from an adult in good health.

The CDR3 DNA is TGTGCCAGCAGACCCTCCGGGGGCCCCGGGGAGCTGTTTTTT. This gives the protein CASRPSGGPGELFF. The V call is TRBV27, the J call TRBJ2-2; possibly TRBD1 or TRBD2 for D (6 bases each). The CDR3 is 14 amino acids. V shed 6 bases and J shed 6 bases, with 14 bases lying between them. Germline V lookup: CDR1 MNHEY, CDR2 SMNVEV (reference sequence).

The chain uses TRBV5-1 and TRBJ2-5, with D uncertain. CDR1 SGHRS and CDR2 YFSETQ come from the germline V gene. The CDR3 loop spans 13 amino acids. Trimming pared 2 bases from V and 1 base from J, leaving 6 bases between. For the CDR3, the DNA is TGCGCCAGCAGCTTCCGGACCCAAGAGACCCAGTACTTC. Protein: CASSFRTQETQYF.

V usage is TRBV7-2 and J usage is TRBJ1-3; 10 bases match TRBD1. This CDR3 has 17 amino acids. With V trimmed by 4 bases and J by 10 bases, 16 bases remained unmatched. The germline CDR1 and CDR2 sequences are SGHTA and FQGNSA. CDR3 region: CASSSLDRGLFPKTIYF. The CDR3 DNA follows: TGTGCCAGCAGCTCCCTCGACAGGGGGCTTTTTCCCAAGACCATATATTTT.

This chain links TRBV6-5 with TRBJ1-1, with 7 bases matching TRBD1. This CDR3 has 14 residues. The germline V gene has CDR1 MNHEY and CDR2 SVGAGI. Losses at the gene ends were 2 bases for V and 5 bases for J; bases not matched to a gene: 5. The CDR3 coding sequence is TGTGCCAGCAGTTACAGTCAGGGGGAGACTGAAGCTTTCTTT. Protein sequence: CASSYSQGETEAFF.

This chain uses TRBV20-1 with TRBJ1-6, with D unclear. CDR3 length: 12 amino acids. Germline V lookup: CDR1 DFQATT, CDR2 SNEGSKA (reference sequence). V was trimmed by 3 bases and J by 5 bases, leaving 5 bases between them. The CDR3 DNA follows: TGCAGTGCTAGTGACAATAATTCACCCCTCCACTTT. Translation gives CSASDNNSPLHF.

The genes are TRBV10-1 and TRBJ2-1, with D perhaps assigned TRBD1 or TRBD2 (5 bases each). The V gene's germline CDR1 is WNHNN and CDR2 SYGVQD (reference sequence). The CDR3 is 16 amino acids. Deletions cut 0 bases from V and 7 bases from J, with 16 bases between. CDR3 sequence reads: CASSESGFQGVNEQFF. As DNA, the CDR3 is TGCGCCAGCAGTGAGTCAGGCTTTCAGGGAGTGAATGAGCAGTTCTTC.

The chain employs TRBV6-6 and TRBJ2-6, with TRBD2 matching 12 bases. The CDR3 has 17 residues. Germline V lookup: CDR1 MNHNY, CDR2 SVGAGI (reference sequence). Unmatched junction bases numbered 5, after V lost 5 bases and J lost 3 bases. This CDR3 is CASSRLAGDYGANVLTF. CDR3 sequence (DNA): TGTGCCAGCAGTCGACTAGCGGGGGATTATGGGGCCAACGTCCTGACTTTC.

CDR3 sequence reads: CASSLDGVSPQHF. The DNA of the CDR3 is TGTGCCAGCAGCTTAGACGGGGTATCGCCCCAGCATTTT. The chain combines TRBV7-8 with TRBJ1-5; D is undetermined. The CDR3 runs to 13 residues. CDR1 is SGHVS, CDR2 FQNEAQ, per germline. The germline V and J ends were trimmed by 1 base and 9 bases, with 10 bases remaining between them.

Here the CDR3 reads CASSQENGFQPQHF. DNA for the CDR3: TGCGCCAGCAGCCAAGAGAACGGATTTCAGCCCCAGCATTTT. V and J are TRBV4-1 and TRBJ1-5; D gene unclear. The length of the CDR3 is 14 residues. Trimming left V 0 bases short and J 6 bases short, with 9 bases between. Per germline, CDR1 MGHRA and CDR2 YSYEKL.

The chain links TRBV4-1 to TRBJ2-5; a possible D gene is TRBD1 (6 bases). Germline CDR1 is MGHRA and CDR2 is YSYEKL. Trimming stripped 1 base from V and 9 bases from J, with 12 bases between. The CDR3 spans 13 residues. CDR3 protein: CASSQVIGQSQYF. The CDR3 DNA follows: TGCGCCAGCAGCCAAGTCATAGGACAGTCCCAGTACTTC.